This T cell receptor (beta chain) was captured in a study of blood T cell repertoires in COVID-19. For the study at large: Collection of acute and convalescent COVID-19 samples took place in the United States, Italy and Spain. The analysed material was cDNA or gDNA that came from T cells, B-cell-depleted T cells, or PBMCs.

Per the study methods: Estimated nucleated cell counts came from reference gene primer amplification. Profiled with immunoSEQ multiplex PCR; TCRdb holds only in-frame clones, not every one. Clone size and the V and J calls come from that table; the DNA yielded D and trimming. The sample holds 81,000 or so clones, 70% to 90% seen once. The CDR3 extends over 16 amino acids. The V end lost 0 bases, the J end lost 7 bases, and 19 bases lay between the germline ends. CDR1 and CDR2 (germline): SGHNT, YYREEE (reference sequence). This clonotype was sampled from an older man with active or convalescent COVID-19. Sequenced input: peripheral blood. This chain uses TRBV5-4 with TRBJ1-2; tentatively, D is TRBD1 (6 bases). The CDR3 here is CASSLASGTKLSGYTF. Here the CDR3 DNA reads TGTGCCAGCAGCTTGGCCTCGGGGACAAAATTAAGTGGCTACACCTTC.